The rows below give T cell receptor beta chains drawn from one sample of a study of blood T cell repertoires in COVID-19. Profiling relied on immunoSEQ multiplex PCR, and the TCRdb table lists in-frame clones only, not all of them. The sample lists tens of thousands of clones, around 89% occurring once. Sequencing used peripheral blood. The receptors come from a man between 65 and 79 years old with active or convalescent COVID-19. Each CDR3 is given with its conserved first and last residue. A D gene is named only where the DNA matches it firmly. A clone size is listed for some rows: how often the clone was seen (once, few, many), or a class if it is expanded.

clone size,V gene,J gene,D gene,CDR3 DNA,CDR3 protein
NA,TRBV7-9,TRBJ2-2,NA,TGTGCCAGCAGCCACTCAACTCCCGGGGTGGAGACCGGGGAGCTGTTTTTT,CASSHSTPGVETGELFF
NA,TRBV15,TRBJ1-1,NA,TGTGCCACCAGCAGAGACGGGGGCACTGAAGCTTTCTTT,CATSRDGGTEAFF
NA,TRBV6-5,TRBJ2-5,NA,TGTGCCAGCAGTAGGGGGGGAGCACCACAAGAGACCCAGTACTTC,CASSRGGAPQETQYF
NA,TRBV20-1,TRBJ1-1,TRBD1,TGCAGTGCTAGTGACAGGGTTGGGAACACTGAAGCTTTCTTT,CSASDRVGNTEAFF
NA,TRBV10-1,TRBJ2-7,TRBD2,TGCGCCAGCCCGGGGGGAGTGCAGTACTTC,CASPGGVQYF
NA,TRBV20-1,TRBJ2-7,TRBD1,TGCAGTGCCGCAGGGGGCTACGAGCAGTACTTC,CSAAGGYEQYF
NA,TRBV7-3,TRBJ2-1,TRBD2,TGTGCCAGCAGCTCCGGGACTAGCGCCAACAATGAGCAGTTCTTC,CASSSGTSANNEQFF
NA,TRBV6-4,TRBJ1-2,TRBD1,TGTGCCAGCAGTGCGAACGGACAGGGTGTTGGCTACACCTTC,CASSANGQGVGYTF
NA,TRBV21-1,TRBJ2-5,NA,TGTGCCAGCAGCAATCGACTAGCGGAAATTCAAGAGACCCAGTACTTC,CASSNRLAEIQETQYF
NA,TRBV6-5,TRBJ1-1,TRBD1,TGTGCCAGCAGTCCGCACCAGGGGGTAAGTGAAGCTTTCTTT,CASSPHQGVSEAFF
NA,TRBV5-5,TRBJ2-2,NA,TGTGCCAGCGGTTTCGGGGCGAACACCGGGGAGCTGTTTTTT,CASGFGANTGELFF
NA,TRBV29-1,TRBJ2-1,TRBD2,TGCAGCGTTGGTTTTAGCGGGGCTTACAATGAGCAGTTCTTC,CSVGFSGAYNEQFF
NA,TRBV19,TRBJ2-7,NA,TGTGCCAGTAGTATAGGGGTCGGAGAAGACTACGAGCAGTACTTC,CASSIGVGEDYEQYF
NA,TRBV24-1,TRBJ2-2,TRBD1,TGTGCCACCAGTGACGTAAAGGGACAGACCACCGGGGAGCTGTTTTTT,CATSDVKGQTTGELFF
NA,TRBV15,TRBJ2-1,TRBD1,TGTGCCACCAGCAGAGGACAGGGTACCTACAATGAGCAGTTCTTC,CATSRGQGTYNEQFF
NA,TRBV7-3,TRBJ2-7,TRBD2,TGTGCCAGCAGCTGTATAAGGACTAGCGGGAGGGAGGGTAACGAGCAGTACTTC,CASSCIRTSGREGNEQYF
once,TRBV15,TRBJ1-2,TRBD1,TGTGCCACCAGCAGAGGGGTGCAGGGGGCCCATGGCTACACCTTC,CATSRGVQGAHGYTF
NA,TRBV29-1,TRBJ2-3,TRBD2,TGCAGCGTTGAAGTACGGGGACTAGCGGGAAACGTTGTCACAGATACGCAGTATTTT,CSVEVRGLAGNVVTDTQYF
NA,TRBV12-3/TRBV12-4,TRBJ1-1,TRBD1,TGTGCCAGCAGCCGGACAGGGAGAGCTTTCTTT,CASSRTGRAFF
NA,TRBV2,TRBJ1-3,NA,TGTGCCAGCAGTCAACAGGGCTTCTCTGGAAACACCATATATTTT,CASSQQGFSGNTIYF
NA,TRBV18,TRBJ2-3,NA,TGTGCCAGCTCACCAAGCCGACTAGATGAAGATACGCAGTATTTT,CASSPSRLDEDTQYF
NA,TRBV28,TRBJ1-2,NA,TGTGCCAGCAGTTTGGGGCAGGGAGGGGGCTACACCTTC,CASSLGQGGGYTF
NA,TRBV6-2/TRBV6-3,TRBJ2-7,NA,TGTGCCAGCAGTTTGGGCGCCGCTAGTGAGGGCTACGAGCAGTACTTC,CASSLGAASEGYEQYF
NA,TRBV28,TRBJ2-7,NA,TGTGCCAGCAGTTTAGGGGCTGCCTACGAGCAGTACTTC,CASSLGAAYEQYF
NA,TRBV4-3,TRBJ1-2,NA,TGCGCCAGCAGCAGGGAAGGGGTCGGATATGGCTACACCTTC,CASSREGVGYGYTF
once,TRBV28,TRBJ2-5,TRBD1,TGTGCCAGCAGTCGAGGACAGGCCCAAGAGACCCAGTACTTC,CASSRGQAQETQYF
once,TRBV11-3,TRBJ2-2,NA,TGTGCCAGCAGCTTAGAGGCGACAGGCTCCGGGGAGCTGTTTTTT,CASSLEATGSGELFF
NA,TRBV28,TRBJ2-7,NA,TGTGCCAGCAGTTTTACAGGCGCCAGTTCCTACGAGCAGTACTTC,CASSFTGASSYEQYF
NA,TRBV5-1,TRBJ2-7,TRBD2,TGCGCCAGCAGCGAGAGCGGGAGGACCTTTGACGAGCAGTACTTC,CASSESGRTFDEQYF
once,TRBV11-2,TRBJ1-5,NA,TGTGCCAGCAGCTTAAGCACTAGCAATCAGCCCCAGCATTTT,CASSLSTSNQPQHF
NA,TRBV18,TRBJ1-1,NA,TGTGCCAGCTCACCGCTCACAGGGAACACTGAAGCTTTCTTT,CASSPLTGNTEAFF
NA,TRBV10-3,TRBJ1-2,NA,TGTGCCATCAGTGAGTCGAACGGGGTAGAGGGCTACACCTTC,CAISESNGVEGYTF
NA,TRBV21-1,TRBJ1-5,NA,TGTGCCAGCAGCAAAAATGGGCGAAGCAATCAGCCCCAGCATTTT,CASSKNGRSNQPQHF
NA,TRBV21-1,TRBJ1-4,NA,TGTGCCAGCAGCTACTGCTTGACAGGGTCTAATGAAAAACTGTTTTTT,CASSYCLTGSNEKLFF
NA,TRBV18,TRBJ2-5,NA,TGTGCCAGCTCATCTTGGCCTGATGAGACCCAGTACTTC,CASSSWPDETQYF
NA,TRBV9,TRBJ2-1,NA,TGTGCCAGCAGCCAATTCGGGGGGCGATCGAATGAGCAGTTCTTC,CASSQFGGRSNEQFF
NA,TRBV28,TRBJ1-5,NA,TGTGCCAGCAGTTTTGCAGGGAATCAGCCCCAGCATTTT,CASSFAGNQPQHF
NA,TRBV28,TRBJ1-2,TRBD1,TGTGCCAGCAGTTATTTCGACAGGGGCTATGGCTACACCTTC,CASSYFDRGYGYTF
NA,TRBV5-1,TRBJ2-7,NA,TGCGCCAGCAGCCCTTCAGGTCAGTTTAGATACGAGCAGTACTTC,CASSPSGQFRYEQYF
NA,TRBV5-1,TRBJ2-3,TRBD2,TGCGCCAGCCAGCACGGGAGGGTTGCAGATACGCAGTATTTT,CASQHGRVADTQYF
NA,TRBV18,TRBJ2-3,TRBD2,TGTGCCAGCTCACCGACCCTAGCGGTGACAGATACGCAGTATTTT,CASSPTLAVTDTQYF
NA,TRBV5-4,TRBJ2-3,NA,TGTGCCAGCAGCGGAAAGACGACAGAAGAAACTAGCACAGATACGCAGTATTTT,CASSGKTTEETSTDTQYF
NA,TRBV19,TRBJ2-3,TRBD2,TGTGCCAGTAGTGGGTTAGCGGGAGTTGAAGATACGCAGTATTTT,CASSGLAGVEDTQYF
NA,TRBV9,TRBJ1-6,TRBD1,TGTGCCAGCAGCGTGGGGGACAGGGGGTCCCTACCCCTCCACTTT,CASSVGDRGSLPLHF
once,TRBV18,TRBJ2-2,NA,TGTGCCAGCTCACTCGAGCGCCCTTGGGCCGGGGAGCTGTTTTTT,CASSLERPWAGELFF
NA,TRBV7-6,TRBJ1-3,NA,TGTGCCAGCAGCTTAAATACGGGGGGCGCTGGAAACACCATATATTTT,CASSLNTGGAGNTIYF
NA,TRBV18,TRBJ2-3,NA,TGTGCCAGCTCCCTCAATCCGTGGGCTAGCTCATTCACAGATACGCAGTATTTT,CASSLNPWASSFTDTQYF